A single sample gave rise to the 9 T cell receptor beta chains below, sequenced in a study of blood T cells in healthy people across ages. Through a sample-barcoded 5' primer and a J-beta primer mix, a second PCR was run for roughly 7 to 12 cycles. TCRdb independently ran MiXCR on the 5' RACE reads; one entry per CDR3 protein. Seen here are 700,000 to 800,000 distinct CDR3 sequences, more than 40% observed once, and the top ten hold 20% to 25%. The sequenced sample consisted of blood. The receptors here all came from a woman aged 60 to 75 in good health.

This clonotype was observed a handful of times. The chain joins TRBV29-1 to TRBJ1-4; 8 bases line up with TRBD1. Germline values: CDR1 SQVTM, CDR2 ANQGSEA. The J segment lost 3 bases and the V segment lost 6 bases, leaving 9 bases of the junction unmatched. The CDR3 loop spans 15 amino acids. CDR3 region: CSVFPLTGANEKLFF. The CDR3 region has the DNA TGCAGCGTCTTCCCGCTGACAGGGGCTAATGAAAAACTGTTTTTT. Based on the CDR3 plus reference TRBV29-1 and TRBJ1-4, the full variable domain is SAVISQKPSRDICQRGTSLTIQCQVDSQVTMMFWYRQQPGQSLTLIATANQGSEATYESGFVIDKFPISRPNLTFSTLTVSNMSPEDSSIYLCSVFPLTGANEKLFFGSGTQLSVL.

This clonotype appeared a few times. This sequence joins TRBV10-3 and TRBJ1-2; D unresolved. Trimming took off 0 bases at V and 0 bases at J, with 8 bases between the two ends. Per germline, CDR1 ENHRY and CDR2 SYGVKD. The CDR3 extends over 15 amino acids. The CDR3, as DNA: TGTGCCATCAGTGAGTCTGGCACTACTAACTATGGCTACACCTTC. As protein: CAISESGTTNYGYTF.

V is TRBV12-3 or TRBV12-4 and J is TRBJ1-2, with TRBD1 matching 9 bases. The CDR3 runs 14 residues. V lost 1 base, J lost 7 bases, and 4 bases stayed unmatched. The CDR3 loop is CASSLGGTGSGYTF. The DNA of the CDR3 is TGTGCCAGCAGTTTAGGCGGGACAGGGAGTGGCTACACCTTC.

The V call is TRBV27, the J call TRBJ2-4; 9 bases line up with TRBD1. Near its end, the DNA agrees better with TRBJ2-7, so the J call may be wrong. Germline CDR1 is MNHEY and CDR2 is SMNVEV (reference sequence). The CDR3 totals 15 residues. The CDR3 is CASSFGGQGLFEQYF. The CDR3 nucleotides read TGTGCCAGCAGTTTCGGGGGACAGGGCTTATTCGAGCAGTACTTC.

V gene TRBV7-9 combines with J gene TRBJ1-2; no reliable D call. CDR1 is SEHNR, CDR2 FQNEAQ, per germline (reference sequence). Trimming took 4 bases from V and 1 from J, leaving 10 bases between them. There are 14 residues in the CDR3. The CDR3 region has the DNA TGTGCCAGCAGCTCCGAGCAGAGTAACTATGGCTACACCTTC. Its translation is CASSSEQSNYGYTF.

The chain recombines TRBV11-2 with TRBJ1-2; TRBD1 agrees at 10 bases. With 1 base clipped from V and 2 bases from J, the junction kept 4 bases outside the gene matches. Germline V gene sequence: CDR1 SGHAT, CDR2 FQNNGV. The CDR3 length is 16 residues. The CDR3 region is CASSLGPGQGNYGYTF. The DNA for the CDR3 is TGTGCCAGCAGCTTAGGTCCGGGACAGGGGAACTATGGCTACACCTTC.

This clonotype came up a few times. The CDR3 DNA reads as TGTGCCGGCCGGGACAGGGGGCTCGCTAATGAAAAACTGTTTTTT. This encodes CAGRDRGLANEKLFF. V gene TRBV2 combines with J gene TRBJ1-4, with 12 bases that match TRBD1. Germline CDR1 is SNHLY and CDR2 is FYNNEI. This CDR3 comprises 15 residues. The trim removed 11 bases at V and 3 bases at J, leaving 7 bases unmatched.

The rearrangement links TRBV18 to TRBJ1-5; maybe TRBD1 (5 bases). V was trimmed by 1 base and J by 5 bases, leaving 12 bases between them. The CDR3 extends over 15 amino acids. Germline V lookup: CDR1 KGHSH, CDR2 LQKENI. The CDR3 DNA sequence: TGTGCCAGCTCACCACGCCAGGGTGGAGATCAGCCCCAGCATTTT. It codes for CASSPRQGGDQPQHF.

This clonotype was seen a handful of times. The chain couples TRBV20-1 to TRBJ1-2, with D possibly being TRBD1 (5 bases). CDR3 size: 13 residues. Trimming left V 1 base short and J 4 bases short, with 10 bases between. Germline V lookup: CDR1 DFQATT, CDR2 SNEGSKA (reference sequence). CDR3 sequence (DNA): TGCAGTGCTAGAGTGGAGGGGCGCTATGGCTACACCTTC. Translated: CSARVEGRYGYTF.